These T cell receptor beta chains were read from a single sample in a study of T cell changes during pregnancy in multiple sclerosis. The method was immunoSEQ multiplex PCR; TCRdb's version includes in-frame clones alone and lacks a portion of them. The data contain around 32,000 clones, around 91% of them singletons. The input for sequencing was CD8+ T cells from peripheral blood mononuclear cells, taken in the second trimester of pregnancy. The receptors here all came from a female donor in good health, enrolled as a control in a pregnancy study. Each CDR3 is given with its conserved first and last residue. A D gene is named only where the DNA matches it firmly. Clone size is not always given. Where it is, it says once, few, many or a class for expanded clones.

TRBJ1-5 | TRBD1 | NA | TRBV18 | CASSQDRSQPQHF | TGTGCCAGCTCACAGGACAGGTCTCAGCCCCAGCATTTT
TRBJ2-7 | NA | NA | TRBV30 | CAWSVGQGYEQYF | TGTGCCTGGAGTGTCGGTCAGGGGTACGAGCAGTACTTC
TRBJ1-6 | NA | once | TRBV21-1 | CASSKGGLRAGCKSPLHF | TGTGCCAGCAGCAAAGGTGGGCTTCGTGCAGGGTGTAAATCACCCCTCCACTTT
TRBJ2-7 | NA | NA | TRBV6-5 | CASSYGRLISSYEQYF | TGTGCCAGCAGTTACGGAAGACTGATAAGCTCCTACGAGCAGTACTTC
TRBJ2-2 | TRBD1 | medium-sized | TRBV7-6 | CASSFRQGAANTGELFF | TGTGCCAGCAGCTTCCGACAGGGGGCAGCGAACACCGGGGAGCTGTTTTTT
TRBJ2-5 | TRBD1 | NA | TRBV7-3 | CASSLGTGVLLGETQYF | TGTGCCAGCAGCTTAGGGACAGGGGTTCTCTTGGGAGAGACCCAGTACTTC
TRBJ1-1 | NA | NA | TRBV7-2 | CASTADTFMNTEAFF | TGTGCCAGCACCGCGGACACTTTCATGAACACTGAAGCTTTCTTT
TRBJ2-3 | TRBD2 | NA | TRBV5-4 | CASSSSGEGTDTQYF | TGTGCCAGCAGCTCCAGCGGGGAGGGCACAGATACGCAGTATTTT
TRBJ2-3 | TRBD1 | NA | TRBV6-6 | CASTDPQGAPTDTQYF | TGTGCCAGCACTGACCCACAGGGGGCGCCCACAGATACGCAGTATTTT
TRBJ1-1 | NA | NA | TRBV19 | CASAVITDTEAFF | TGTGCCAGTGCAGTGATCACCGACACTGAAGCTTTCTTT
TRBJ1-2 | NA | NA | TRBV27 | CASSPMVTVDGYTF | TGTGCCAGCAGTCCCATGGTGACAGTCGATGGCTACACCTTC
TRBJ2-7 | NA | NA | TRBV30 | CAWTKDSSYEQYF | TGTGCCTGGACCAAGGACAGTTCCTACGAGCAGTACTTC
TRBJ2-3 | TRBD1 | once | TRBV7-9 | CASSPQTGTGSTDTQYF | TGTGCCAGCAGCCCTCAAACGGGGACAGGGTCCACAGATACGCAGTATTTT
TRBJ2-5 | TRBD1 | NA | TRBV27 | CASSMDRGRWETQYF | TGTGCCAGCAGTATGGACAGGGGGCGGTGGGAGACCCAGTACTTC
TRBJ1-5 | NA | NA | TRBV30 | CAWSLEVNQPQHF | TGTGCCTGGAGTTTAGAGGTCAATCAGCCCCAGCATTTT
TRBJ1-5 | NA | few | TRBV7-2 | CASSSQGPDQPQHF | TGTGCCAGCAGCTCACAGGGTCCCGATCAGCCCCAGCATTTT
TRBJ2-5 | NA | NA | TRBV25-1 | CASSELSASGWQETQYF | TGTGCCAGCAGTGAATTGTCGGCTAGTGGGTGGCAAGAGACCCAGTACTTC
TRBJ1-1 | NA | NA | TRBV19 | CASSIGSGAGNTEAFF | TGTGCCAGTAGTATCGGGTCAGGGGCAGGAAACACTGAAGCTTTCTTT
TRBJ1-5 | NA | NA | TRBV27 | CASSLGAELNQPQHF | TGTGCCAGCAGTTTAGGAGCGGAGCTTAATCAGCCCCAGCATTTT
TRBJ2-7 | NA | NA | TRBV30 | CAWSREDTYYEQYF | TGTGCCTGGAGTCGAGAGGACACCTACTACGAGCAGTACTTC
TRBJ2-1 | NA | NA | TRBV27 | CASSSRTGNEQFF | TGTGCCAGCAGTTCTCGCACAGGGAACGAGCAGTTCTTC
TRBJ2-5 | TRBD1 | NA | TRBV7-6 | CASSSSREQGVKTQYF | TGTGCCAGCAGCTCCTCTCGAGAGCAGGGGGTCAAGACCCAGTACTTC
TRBJ2-7 | TRBD1 | NA | TRBV4-3 | CASSQVGTGPYEQYF | TGCGCCAGCAGCCAAGTTGGGACAGGTCCCTACGAGCAGTACTTC
TRBJ2-3 | NA | NA | TRBV25-1 | CASSATQGSDTQYF | TGTGCCAGCAGTGCCACTCAGGGATCAGATACGCAGTATTTT
TRBJ1-5 | NA | NA | TRBV4-3 | CASSQGMGQAQGPQHF | TGCGCCAGCAGCCAAGGGATGGGGCAGGCACAGGGGCCCCAGCATTTT
TRBJ2-7 | NA | NA | TRBV9 | CASSVDTRPYEQYF | TGTGCCAGCAGCGTAGATACACGTCCCTACGAGCAGTACTTC
TRBJ2-3 | TRBD2 | NA | TRBV9 | CASSPEAGGTTDTQYF | TGTGCCAGCAGCCCTGAGGCGGGGGGCACAACAGATACGCAGTATTTT
TRBJ2-3 | TRBD2 | NA | TRBV5-4 | CASSQEIASGPRHTQYF | TGTGCCAGCAGCCAAGAGATCGCTAGCGGTCCTAGGCATACGCAGTATTTT
TRBJ2-2 | TRBD2 | NA | TRBV4-3 | CASSLPSATSGEERDTGELFF | TGCGCCAGCAGCCTGCCCTCAGCGACTAGCGGGGAGGAGCGAGACACCGGGGAGCTGTTTTTT